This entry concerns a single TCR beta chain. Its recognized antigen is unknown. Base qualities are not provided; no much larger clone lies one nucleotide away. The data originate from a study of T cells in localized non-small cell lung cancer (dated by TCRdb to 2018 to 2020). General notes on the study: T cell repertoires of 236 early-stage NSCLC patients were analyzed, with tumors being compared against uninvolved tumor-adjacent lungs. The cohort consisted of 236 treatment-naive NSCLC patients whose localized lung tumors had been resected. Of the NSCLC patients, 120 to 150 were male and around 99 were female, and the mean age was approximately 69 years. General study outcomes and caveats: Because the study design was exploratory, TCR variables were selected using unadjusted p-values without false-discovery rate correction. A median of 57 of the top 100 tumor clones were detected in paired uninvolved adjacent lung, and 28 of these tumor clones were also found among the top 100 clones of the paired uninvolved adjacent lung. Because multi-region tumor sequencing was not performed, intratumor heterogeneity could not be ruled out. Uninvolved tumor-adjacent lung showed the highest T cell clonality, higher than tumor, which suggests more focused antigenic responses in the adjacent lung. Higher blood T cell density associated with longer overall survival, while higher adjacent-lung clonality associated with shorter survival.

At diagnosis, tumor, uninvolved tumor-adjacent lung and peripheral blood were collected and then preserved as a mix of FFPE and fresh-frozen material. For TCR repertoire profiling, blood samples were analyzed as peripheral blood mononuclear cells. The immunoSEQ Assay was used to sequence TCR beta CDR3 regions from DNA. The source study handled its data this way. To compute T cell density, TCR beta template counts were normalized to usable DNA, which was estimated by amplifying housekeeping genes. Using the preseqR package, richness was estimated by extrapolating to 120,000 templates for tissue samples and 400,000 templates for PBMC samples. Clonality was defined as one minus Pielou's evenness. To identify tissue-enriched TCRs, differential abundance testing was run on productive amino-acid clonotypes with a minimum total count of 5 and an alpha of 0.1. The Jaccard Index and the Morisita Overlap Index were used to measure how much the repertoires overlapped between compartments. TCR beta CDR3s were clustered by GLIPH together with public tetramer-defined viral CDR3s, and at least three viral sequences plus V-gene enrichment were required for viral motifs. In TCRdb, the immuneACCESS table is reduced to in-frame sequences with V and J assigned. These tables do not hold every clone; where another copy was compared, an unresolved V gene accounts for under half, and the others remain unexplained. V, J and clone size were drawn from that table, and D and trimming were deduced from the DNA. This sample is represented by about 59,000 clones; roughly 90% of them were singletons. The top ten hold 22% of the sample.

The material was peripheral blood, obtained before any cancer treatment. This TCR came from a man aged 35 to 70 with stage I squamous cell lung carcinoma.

The sequenced DNA: TGTGCCAGTAGTATGGTAGCCCAAGAGACCCAGTACTTC. Translated, it gives CASSMVAQETQYF. Here the chain combines TRBV19 and TRBJ2-5; no D segment can be confidently identified. CDR1 and CDR2 were assigned from the germline V gene (reference sequence) as LNHDA and SQIVND. The junction carries 6 bases between V and J, which are trimmed by 3 bases and 1 base respectively. From the cysteine through the phenylalanine, the CDR3 covers 13 amino acids. Kept here is only the CDR3 DNA, which spans 39 bases and is read in frame from base 1.